Each of the 8 T cell receptor beta chains below was sequenced from the same sample in a study of blood T cell repertoires in COVID-19. The table came from immunoSEQ multiplex PCR; TCRdb's copy has only in-frame clones and leaves some out. The profile covers roughly 280,000 clones, with 86% appearing a single time and less than 4% taken by the ten largest. Sequenced material: peripheral blood. These receptors all stem from a man between 18 and 29 years old with active or convalescent COVID-19.

The V call is TRBV28, the J call TRBJ2-5, with 13 bases that match TRBD2. The CDR3 spans 18 residues. V gave up 5 bases and J gave up 7 bases; unmatched junction bases: 16. Germline CDR1 MDHEN, CDR2 SYDVKM. This chain's CDR3 is CASSGGTSGEVHSGTQYF. In DNA form, the CDR3 reads TGTGCCAGCAGTGGGGGGACTAGCGGGGAAGTGCACAGTGGGACCCAGTACTTC.

The V and J genes are TRBV7-9 and TRBJ1-1; no definite D call. Germline-derived CDR1 and CDR2 are SEHNR and FQNEAQ (reference sequence). With 5 bases removed from V and 5 bases from J, the gap between germline ends came to 9 bases. This CDR3 comprises 12 residues. CDR3 residues: CASSPTRTEAFF. CDR3 in DNA: TGTGCCAGCAGCCCTACCCGGACTGAAGCTTTCTTT.

The genes are TRBV30 and TRBJ1-2, with TRBD1 identical over 7 bases. Germline V gene sequence: CDR1 GTSNPN, CDR2 SVGIG (reference sequence). This CDR3 is 13 amino acids long. The junction had 9 bases not matched to a gene; V was cut back by 5 bases and J by 6 bases. CDR3 loop: CAWAGTEGNGYTF. CDR3 in DNA: TGTGCCTGGGCCGGGACAGAGGGGAATGGCTACACCTTC.

This clone was recorded only once. This chain uses TRBV9 with TRBJ2-3; no definite D call. The V gene's germline CDR1 is SGDLS and CDR2 YYNGEE. Trimming cost V 4 bases and J 7 bases, with 7 bases left between them. The CDR3 totals 11 residues. The CDR3 protein is CASSTSNTQYF. The CDR3 DNA follows: TGTGCCAGCAGCACGAGTAATACGCAGTATTTT.

The chain combines TRBV5-1 with TRBJ2-7; unclear D gene. Germline CDR1 is SGHRS and CDR2 is YFSETQ. The CDR3 totals 14 residues. V lost 2 bases, J lost 1 base, and 10 bases lay in between. The CDR3 region is CASSLDTHSYEQYF. In nucleotides, the CDR3 is TGCGCCAGCAGCTTAGACACACATTCCTACGAGCAGTACTTC.

This clone was recorded at least ten times. This chain joins TRBV14 and TRBJ1-6, with D possibly being TRBD1 (6 bases). Germline V gene lookup returns CDR1 SGHDN and CDR2 FVKESK. Trimming left V 4 bases short and J 0 bases short, with 19 bases between. The CDR3 covers 19 residues. The CDR3 spells CASSPRGTLFSSYNSPLHF. The DNA for the CDR3 is TGTGCCAGCAGCCCGAGGGGGACCTTATTTAGCTCCTATAATTCACCCCTCCACTTT.

The chain uses TRBV13 and TRBJ1-6; D remains ambiguous. Trimming removed 2 bases at V and 7 bases at J, with 3 bases between. The germline CDR1 and CDR2 sequences are PRHDT and FYEKMQ (reference sequence). The CDR3 has 12 amino acids. CDR3: CASSLSNSPLHF. DNA of the CDR3: TGTGCCAGCAGCTTATCAAATTCACCCCTCCACTTT.

The chain combines TRBV18 with TRBJ2-4; D gene uncertain. Germline CDR1 KGHSH, CDR2 LQKENI. Trimming shortened V by 5 bases and J by 6 bases, and 20 bases separated the two germline ends. The CDR3 length is 16 residues. CDR3 bases: TGTGCCAGCTCATCCCAAACCAGGTCCTTAGGAAACATTCAGTACTTC. The encoded protein is CASSSQTRSLGNIQYF.